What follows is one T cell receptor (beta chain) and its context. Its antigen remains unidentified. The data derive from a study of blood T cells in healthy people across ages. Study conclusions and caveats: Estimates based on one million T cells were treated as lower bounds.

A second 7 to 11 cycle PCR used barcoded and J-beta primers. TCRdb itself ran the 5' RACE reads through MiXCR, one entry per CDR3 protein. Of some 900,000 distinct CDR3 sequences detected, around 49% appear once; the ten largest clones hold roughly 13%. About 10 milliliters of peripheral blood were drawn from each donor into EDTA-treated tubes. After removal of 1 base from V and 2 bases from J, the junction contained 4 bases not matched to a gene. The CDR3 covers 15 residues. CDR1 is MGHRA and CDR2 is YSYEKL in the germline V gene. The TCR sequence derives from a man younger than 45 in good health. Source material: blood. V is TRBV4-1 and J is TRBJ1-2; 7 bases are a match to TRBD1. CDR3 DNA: TGCGCCAGCAGCCAAGGACAGGGACAGAACTATGGCTACACCTTC. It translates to CASSQGQGQNYGYTF.